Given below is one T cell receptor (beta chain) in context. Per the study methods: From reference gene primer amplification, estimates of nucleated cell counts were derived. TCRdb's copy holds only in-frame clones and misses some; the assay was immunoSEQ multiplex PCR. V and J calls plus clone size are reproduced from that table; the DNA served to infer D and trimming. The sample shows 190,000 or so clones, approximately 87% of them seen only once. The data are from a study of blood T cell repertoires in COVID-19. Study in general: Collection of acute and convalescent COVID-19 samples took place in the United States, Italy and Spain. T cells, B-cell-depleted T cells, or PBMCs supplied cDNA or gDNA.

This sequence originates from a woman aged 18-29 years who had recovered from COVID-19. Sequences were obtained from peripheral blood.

The CDR3 spells CATWGGTGYEQYF. CDR3 in DNA: TGTGCCACTTGGGGGGGGACCGGTTACGAGCAGTACTTC. The genes are TRBV6-1 and TRBJ2-7; 7 bases match TRBD2. Germline assignment: CDR1 MNHNS and CDR2 SASEGT. This CDR3 has 13 amino acids. The V gene end was trimmed by 10 bases and the J gene end by 4 bases; junction bases not matched to a gene: 10.